This section outlines one T cell receptor beta chain sequence together with its context. The CDR3 contains 18 residues. V was cut by 3 bases and J by 0 bases, with 15 bases left in between. Germline CDR1 KGHSH, CDR2 LQKENI. The data were taken from a study of shared clonotypes between healthy human individuals. Sequencing used immunoSEQ multiplex PCR; TCRdb keeps in-frame clones, though not all of them. This sample has 2 million to 2.5 million clones; approximately 94% occur once, and the top ten carry around 0.13%. The material sequenced was naive CD4+ T cells sorted from blood. Subset in this sample: CD45RA+ positively selected. This TCR was recovered from a man aged 18 to 30 in good health. V usage is TRBV18 and J usage is TRBJ1-6; D is uncertain. The CDR3 DNA sequence: TGTGCCAGCTCACCGCAGAGCAGCGTCGGCTCCTATAATTCACCCCTCCACTTT. Amino acids: CASSPQSSVGSYNSPLHF.